This record looks at one T cell receptor beta chain sequence and its context. The target antigen is unknown. This sample is part of a study of T cell repertoires in ileal Crohn's disease. Study summary: Biopsies of inflamed ileum from the surgical specimen form M0 samples. Overall study findings and caveats: Active smokers at surgery had more clonal expansions than non-smokers. Endoscopic recurrence occurred in every patient whose clonality exceeded 26.8%. High-frequency clones were more common in sorted CD8 than CD4 cells.

The data were produced by immunoSEQ multiplex PCR, yet TCRdb's version contains in-frame clones alone and is incomplete. Among 16,000 or so clones listed, more than 85% were seen once. Documented time point: inflamed ileum from the surgical specimen. Input material: ileal tissue. This clonotype was obtained from an adult with Crohn's disease.

CDR3 nucleotides: TGTGCCAGTAGCCCCGGCTCGCTCGACAGAAGCTCCTATAATTCACCCCTCCACTTT. Translating it yields CASSPGSLDRSSYNSPLHF. The rearrangement joins TRBV19 to TRBJ1-6, with a tentative D call TRBD1 (5 bases). Germline-derived CDR1 and CDR2 are LNHDA and SQIVND (reference sequence). The V end was cut by 6 bases, the J end by 0 bases, with 21 bases between. This CDR3 has 19 amino acids.